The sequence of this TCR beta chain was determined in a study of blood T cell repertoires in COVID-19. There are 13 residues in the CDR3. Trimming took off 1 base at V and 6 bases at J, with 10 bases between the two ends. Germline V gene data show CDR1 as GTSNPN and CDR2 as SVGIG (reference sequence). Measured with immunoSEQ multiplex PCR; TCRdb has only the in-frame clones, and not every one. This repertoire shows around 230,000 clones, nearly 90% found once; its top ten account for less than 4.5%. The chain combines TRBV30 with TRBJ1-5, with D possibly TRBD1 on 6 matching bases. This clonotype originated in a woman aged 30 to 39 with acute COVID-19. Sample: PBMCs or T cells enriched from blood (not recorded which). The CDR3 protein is CAWSEQGIQPQHF. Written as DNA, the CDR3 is TGTGCCTGGAGTGAGCAGGGGATTCAGCCCCAGCATTTT.